This TCR beta chain appears in the sequencing data of a study of CD8 T cells in Susac syndrome. Findings and limits, study-wide: That the number of individuals in its TCR sequencing and HLA analysis was relatively small was acknowledged by the study.

FACS enriched CD8+ TEMRA cells, while bulk CD8+ and CD4+ were negatively isolated. A note on this clonotype: Its antigen remains unknown.

When the RNA was reverse transcribed, random hexamers were used with an input of 0.5 to 1 ug. MiXCR was run by TCRdb on the immunoSEQ multiplex PCR reads, yielding one entry per CDR3 protein. This table holds some 140,000 distinct CDR3 sequences, about 93% found once. With V trimmed by 4 bases and J by 2 bases, 6 bases remained unmatched. This CDR3 comprises 15 residues. The germline V gene has CDR1 SGHNT and CDR2 YYREEE (reference sequence). This TCR was recovered from a human donor with multiple sclerosis. Sequenced sample: CD8+ T cells from PBMCs. J is TRBJ2-7 and V is TRBV5-4; TRBD2 matches 10 bases. The DNA of the CDR3 is TGTGCCAGCAGCCCAACTAGCGGGGATCCCTACGAGCAGTACTTC. Its translation is CASSPTSGDPYEQYF.